This T cell receptor (beta chain) was sequenced for a study of identifying expanded T cells in peripheral blood. TCRdb's copy holds only in-frame clones and misses some; the assay was immunoSEQ multiplex PCR. Here the sample spans 120,000 or so clones, 84% being singletons. Healthy donors had no documented immune events, such as infections, while sampled. In regard to this clone: As yet, its antigen is unknown.

V lost 3 bases and J 9 bases, leaving 15 bases between the germline ends. CDR1 and CDR2 from the germline V gene are SNHLY and FYNNEI. The CDR3 loop spans 14 amino acids. The study, taken as a whole, reports: Differentially abundant clones: 1 to 1.5 between replicates, roughly 16 at approximately two weeks, under 25 at four. Clone count variance between approximately two-week samples rose with total template count.

This sequence originates from a person between 18 and 75 years old in good health. This rearrangement joins TRBV2 to TRBJ2-1, with a weak D call TRBD1 (6 bases). Sequencing was carried out using blood. CDR3 protein: CASSERWQGSEQFF. CDR3 DNA: TGTGCCAGCAGTGAGAGGTGGCAGGGGAGTGAGCAGTTCTTC.